The clone carrying this TCR beta chain was observed many times. Every individual TCR cDNA molecule carried its own unique molecular identifier, which allowed correction of PCR and sequencing errors. TCRdb redid the calling of the 5' RACE reads with MiXCR, one entry per CDR3 protein. The sample carries under 150,000 distinct CDR3 sequences, 10% to 13% recorded once. The time point denotes: blood at routine non-recurrence follow-up after resection. Unsorted tumor, nontumor lung tissue or cryopreserved PBMC supplied the whole RNA. This sample was taken from a study of spatial heterogeneity in lung cancer. In the study overall: Sequences of the beta chain were consistently detected in greater numbers than alpha-chain sequences. Raw sequencing reads included, on average, more than eight appearances of each unique TCR and UMI combination.

The CDR3 consists of 17 residues. V gave up 5 bases and J gave up 5 bases; unmatched junction bases: 10. Germline V CDR1 and CDR2: SEHNR, FQNEAQ (reference sequence). The source of this sequence is a female donor with early-stage non-small cell lung cancer. The chain has TRBV7-9 and TRBJ2-3, with 13 positions matching TRBD2. Sequences were derived from PBMCs, sampled at follow-up. In nucleotides, the CDR3 is TGTGCCAGCAGCCATAGACGACTAGCGGGAGGTGGAGATACGCAGTATTTT. Protein product: CASSHRRLAGGGDTQYF.